What follows are 2 T cell receptor beta chains derived from one specimen sequenced in a study of healthy donors' naive CD4 and CD8 T cells. Each TCR library used approximately 500 ng of total RNA and a linear amplification protocol. TCRdb itself ran the reads through MiXCR, one entry per CDR3 protein. The sample shows 150,000 to 200,000 distinct CDR3 sequences, around 70% of them seen only once. Specimen: naive CD4+ and CD8+ T cells sorted from blood, pooled from several donors. These receptors were taken from a pool of human donors in good health; the sample pools cells from several healthy donors.

This chain joins TRBV6-5 and TRBJ2-6, with TRBD1 identical over 11 bases. The CDR3 has 17 amino acids. Germline V gene sequence: CDR1 MNHEY, CDR2 SVGAGI. The ends lost 7 bases at V and 0 bases at J; junction bases unmatched: 5. The CDR3 protein is CASIGQGANSGANVLTF. CDR3 DNA: TGTGCCAGCATTGGACAGGGGGCAAACTCTGGGGCCAACGTCCTGACTTTC.

This chain uses TRBV29-1 with TRBJ2-7; D unresolved. The length of the CDR3 is 14 residues. CDR1 is SQVTM and CDR2 is ANQGSEA in the germline V gene. The V and J ends lost 2 bases and 6 bases respectively, with 17 bases between them. The CDR3 is CSVELRAAHTEQYF. CDR3 nucleotides: TGCAGCGTTGAACTTCGGGCAGCCCACACCGAGCAGTACTTC.